This TCR beta chain was sequenced during a study of shared clonotypes between healthy human individuals. The deep-level immunoSEQ assay was used. Original analysis: Junction-only sequences without quality scores were provided by ImmunoSEQ, so filtering was different. Sequencing used immunoSEQ multiplex PCR; TCRdb keeps in-frame clones, though not all of them. V and J calls and clone size are copied from that table; D and trimming were computed from the DNA. The sample carries around 650,000 clones, 95% to 97% recorded once. It was CD45RO-negative cells, positively selected for CCR7, that made up naive CD8 cells, with terminally differentiated effector memory CD45RA+ cells excluded. CDR3 length: 14 amino acids. The V gene lost 7 bases and the J gene lost 4 bases, with 17 bases spanning the gap. CDR1 is MNHNS and CDR2 is SASEGT in the germline V gene.

The specimen sequenced was naive CD8+ T cells sorted from blood. This receptor was taken from a woman aged 30 to 39 in good health. The rearrangement links TRBV6-1 to TRBJ2-7; D possibly uses TRBD1 or TRBD2 (5 bases each). Written as DNA, the CDR3 is TGTGCCAGCACTCCCGGGACGGAGACTTACGAGCAGTACTTC. Its translation is CASTPGTETYEQYF.